Sequencing of this TCR beta chain was carried out in a study of CD8 T cells in ankylosing spondylitis (dated by TCRdb to 2016 to 2017). Regarding the complete study: The study profiled T cell receptor beta repertoires in healthy donors and ankylosing spondylitis patients to find disease-linked TCR variants. Peripheral blood samples were taken, and synovial fluid was additionally collected from ankylosing spondylitis patients. The full study cohort was made up of 25 ankylosing spondylitis patients and roughly 100 healthy donors. The research as a whole found: The disease-linked clones showed a CD8+ phenotype and occurred at relatively low frequencies in peripheral blood. A TCR beta motif of eight highly homologous amino acid variants appeared characteristic of blood from ankylosing spondylitis patients. Some motif variants had previously been reported in the synovial fluid and blood of reactive arthritis patients, which suggests shared mechanisms of disease initiation. Significant enrichment of the disease-linked clones was reported in matched synovial fluid samples from ankylosing spondylitis patients.

Points on this clonotype: Its antigen is unknown. Qualities for individual bases were not recorded, and no much larger clone is one base off.

The germline V gene (reference sequence) sets CDR1 to MNHEY and CDR2 to SMNVEV. The CDR3 spans 14 residues, from the cysteine through the phenylalanine. This entry keeps only the CDR3 DNA: 42 bases, framed from base 1. At the junction V is shortened by 0 bases and J by 3 bases, with 9 bases in between. TCRdb lists the instrument as Illumina HiSeq 2500. TCR beta libraries were prepared by quantitative 5'-RACE with molecular barcodes. The authors' analysis ran thus. A new computational method, built on a probabilistic model of VDJ rearrangement, was used to identify disease-linked TCR variants. TCRdb took the public reads, trimmed them with fastp at Q25, ran MiXCR for clone calling and kept in-frame beta chains. Entries that share a CDR3 protein sequence are merged under the most common genes and DNA. Here the V and J calls rest on TCRdb's processing, not on the authors' analysis. This sample comprises about 400,000 distinct CDR3 sequences, 20% to 25% of them detected only once. 13% of the sample belongs to the ten largest clones.

The chain employs TRBV27 and TRBJ2-7, with no D gene named confidently. Source material: blood, either unsorted or a sorted T cell fraction (not recorded which). The clonotype originates from a male donor with ankylosing spondylitis or in good health (not recorded which). Read as DNA, the sequence is TGTGCCAGCAGTTTATCGAACACAAACTACGAGCAGTACTTC. Translated, this is CASSLSNTNYEQYF.